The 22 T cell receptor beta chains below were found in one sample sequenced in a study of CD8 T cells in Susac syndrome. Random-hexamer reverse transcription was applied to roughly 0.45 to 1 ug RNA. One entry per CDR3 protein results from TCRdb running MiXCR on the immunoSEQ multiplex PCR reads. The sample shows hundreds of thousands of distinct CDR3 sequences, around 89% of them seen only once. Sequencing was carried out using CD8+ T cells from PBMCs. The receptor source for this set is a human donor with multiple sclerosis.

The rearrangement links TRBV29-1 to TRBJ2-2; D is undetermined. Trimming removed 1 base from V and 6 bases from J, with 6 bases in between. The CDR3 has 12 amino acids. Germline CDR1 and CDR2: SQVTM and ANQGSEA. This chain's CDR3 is CSVEGSSGELFF. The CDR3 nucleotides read TGCAGCGTTGAAGGGTCGTCCGGGGAGCTGTTTTTT.

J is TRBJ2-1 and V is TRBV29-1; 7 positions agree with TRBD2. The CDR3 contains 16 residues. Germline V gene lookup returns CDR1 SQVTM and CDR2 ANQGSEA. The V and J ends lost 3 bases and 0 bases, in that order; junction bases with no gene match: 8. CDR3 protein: CSVEHRDYFSYNEQFF. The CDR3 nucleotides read TGCAGCGTTGAGCACCGGGACTACTTCTCCTACAATGAGCAGTTCTTC.

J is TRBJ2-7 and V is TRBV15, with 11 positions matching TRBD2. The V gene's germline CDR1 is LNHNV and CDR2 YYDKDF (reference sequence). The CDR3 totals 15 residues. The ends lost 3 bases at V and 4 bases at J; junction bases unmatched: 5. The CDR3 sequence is CATSRELAGVYEQYF. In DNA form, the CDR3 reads TGTGCCACCAGCAGGGAACTAGCGGGAGTTTACGAGCAGTACTTC. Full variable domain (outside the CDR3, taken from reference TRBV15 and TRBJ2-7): DAMVIQNPRYQVTQFGKPVTLSCSQTLNHNVMYWYQQKSSQAPKLLFHYYDKDFNNEADTPDNFQSRRPNTSFCFLDIRSPGLGDTAMYLCATSRELAGVYEQYFGPGTRLTVT.

CDR3 in amino acids: CASSSQGTDTGELFF. In nucleotides, the CDR3 is TGTGCCAGCAGTTCTCAGGGCACGGACACCGGGGAGCTGTTTTTT. This chain connects TRBV28 to TRBJ2-2, with D possibly matching TRBD1 (5 bases). The germline V gene has CDR1 MDHEN and CDR2 SYDVKM. The CDR3 length is 15 residues. Trimming shortened V by 4 bases and J by 3 bases, and 12 bases separated the two germline ends.

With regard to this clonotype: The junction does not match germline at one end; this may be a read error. CDR3 bases: TGTGCCTGCAGCCCCCCCGGGACTAGTTCAGATACGCAGTATTTT. Translating gives CACSPPGTSSDTQYF. This rearrangement joins TRBV5-6 to TRBJ2-3; 8 nucleotides agree with TRBD2. The CDR3 is 15 amino acids. The germline gives CDR1 SGHDT, CDR2 YYEEEE.

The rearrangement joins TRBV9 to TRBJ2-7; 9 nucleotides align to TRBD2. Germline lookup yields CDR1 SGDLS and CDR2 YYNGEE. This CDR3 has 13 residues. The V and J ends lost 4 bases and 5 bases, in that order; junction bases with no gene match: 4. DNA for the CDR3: TGTGCCAGCAGCCCGAGGACTAGCGACGAGCAGTACTTC. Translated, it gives CASSPRTSDEQYF.

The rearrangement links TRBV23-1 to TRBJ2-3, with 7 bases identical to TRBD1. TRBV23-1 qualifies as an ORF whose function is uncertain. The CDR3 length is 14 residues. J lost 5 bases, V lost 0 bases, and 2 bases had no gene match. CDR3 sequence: CASSQSTGEDTQYF. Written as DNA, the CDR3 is TGCGCCAGCAGTCAATCAACAGGGGAAGATACGCAGTATTTT.

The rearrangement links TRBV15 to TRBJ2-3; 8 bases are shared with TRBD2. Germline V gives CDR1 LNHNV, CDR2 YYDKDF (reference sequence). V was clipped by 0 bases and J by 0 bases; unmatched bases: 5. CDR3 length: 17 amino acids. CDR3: CATSRDVLAGSTDTQYF. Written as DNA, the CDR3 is TGTGCCACCAGCAGAGATGTCCTAGCGGGTAGCACAGATACGCAGTATTTT.

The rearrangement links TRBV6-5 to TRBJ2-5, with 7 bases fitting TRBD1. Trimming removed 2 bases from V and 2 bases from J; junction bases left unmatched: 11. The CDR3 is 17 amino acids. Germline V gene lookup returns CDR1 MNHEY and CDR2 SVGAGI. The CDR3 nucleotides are TGTGCCAGCAGTTACCCTCCGGACGAGGACAGGCAAGAGACCCAGTACTTC. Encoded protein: CASSYPPDEDRQETQYF.

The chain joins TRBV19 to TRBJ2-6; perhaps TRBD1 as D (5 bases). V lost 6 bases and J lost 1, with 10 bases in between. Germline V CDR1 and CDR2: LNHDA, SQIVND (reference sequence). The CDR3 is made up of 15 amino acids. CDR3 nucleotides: TGTGCCAGTAGCTCACAGGCGTCTGGGGCCAACGTCCTGACTTTC. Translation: CASSSQASGANVLTF.

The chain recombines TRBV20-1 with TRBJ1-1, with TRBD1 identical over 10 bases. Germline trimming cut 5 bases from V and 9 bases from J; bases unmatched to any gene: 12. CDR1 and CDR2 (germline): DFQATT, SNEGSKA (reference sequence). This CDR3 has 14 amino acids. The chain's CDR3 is CSAPPDRGAMQAFF. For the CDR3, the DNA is TGCAGTGCTCCTCCGGACAGGGGGGCAATGCAAGCTTTCTTT.

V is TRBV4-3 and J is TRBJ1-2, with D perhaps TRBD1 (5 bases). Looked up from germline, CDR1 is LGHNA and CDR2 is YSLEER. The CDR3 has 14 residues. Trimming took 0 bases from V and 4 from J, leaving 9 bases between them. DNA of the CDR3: TGCGCCAGCAGCCAAGACGGGGCACTCTATGGCTACACCTTC. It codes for CASSQDGALYGYTF.

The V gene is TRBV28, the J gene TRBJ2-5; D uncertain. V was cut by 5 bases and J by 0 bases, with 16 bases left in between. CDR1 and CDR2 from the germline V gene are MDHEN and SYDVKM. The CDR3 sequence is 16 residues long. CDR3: CASSPVALGHQETQYF. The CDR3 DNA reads TGTGCCAGCAGTCCCGTTGCTCTCGGGCACCAAGAGACCCAGTACTTC.

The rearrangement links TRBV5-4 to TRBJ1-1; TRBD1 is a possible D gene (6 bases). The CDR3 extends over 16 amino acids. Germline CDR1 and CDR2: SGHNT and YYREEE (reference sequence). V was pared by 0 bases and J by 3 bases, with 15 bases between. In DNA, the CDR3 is TGTGCCAGCAGCTTGGAGGTAGGGGGAGTCGACACTGAAGCTTTCTTT. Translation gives CASSLEVGGVDTEAFF. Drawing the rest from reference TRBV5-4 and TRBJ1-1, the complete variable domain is ETGVTQSPTHLIKTRGQQVTLRCSSQSGHNTVSWYQQALGQGPQFIFQYYREEENGRGNFPPRFSGLQFPNYSSELNVNALELDDSALYLCASSLEVGGVDTEAFFGQGTRLTVV.

CDR3 sequence (DNA): TGTGCCAGCAGCCCCGCCGGGACCCACCCTTCCTTCCTTGATACGCAGTATTTT. Encoded protein: CASSPAGTHPSFLDTQYF. V usage is TRBV7-3 and J usage is TRBJ2-3; D may be TRBD1 or TRBD2 (5 bases each). Trimming left V 5 bases short and J 6 bases short, with 27 bases between. This CDR3 has 18 residues. Germline V gene data show CDR1 as SGHTA and CDR2 as FQGTGA.

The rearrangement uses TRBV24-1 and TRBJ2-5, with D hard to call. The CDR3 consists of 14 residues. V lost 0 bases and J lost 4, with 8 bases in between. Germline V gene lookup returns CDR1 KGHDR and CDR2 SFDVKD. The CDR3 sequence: CATSDLNEGETQYF. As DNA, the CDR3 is TGTGCCACCAGTGATTTGAACGAAGGAGAGACCCAGTACTTC.

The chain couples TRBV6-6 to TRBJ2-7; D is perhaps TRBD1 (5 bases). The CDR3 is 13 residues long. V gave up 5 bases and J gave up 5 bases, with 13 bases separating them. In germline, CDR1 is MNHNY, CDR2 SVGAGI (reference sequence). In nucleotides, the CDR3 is TGTGCCAGCAGTCTATCCCAGGGAAACGAGCAGTACTTC. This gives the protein CASSLSQGNEQYF.

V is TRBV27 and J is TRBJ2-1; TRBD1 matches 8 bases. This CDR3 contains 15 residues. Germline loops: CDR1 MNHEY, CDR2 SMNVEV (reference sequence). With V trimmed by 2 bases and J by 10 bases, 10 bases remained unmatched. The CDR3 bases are TGTGCCAGCAGTTTAGTGGCAGGGGGCTACATGGAGCAGTTCTTC. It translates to CASSLVAGGYMEQFF.

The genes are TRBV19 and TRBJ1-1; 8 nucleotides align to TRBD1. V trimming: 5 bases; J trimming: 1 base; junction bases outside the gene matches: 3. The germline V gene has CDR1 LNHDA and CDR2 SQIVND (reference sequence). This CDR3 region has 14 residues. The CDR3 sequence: CASSQDRGNTEAFF. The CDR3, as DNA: TGTGCCAGTAGTCAAGACAGGGGGAACACTGAAGCTTTCTTT.

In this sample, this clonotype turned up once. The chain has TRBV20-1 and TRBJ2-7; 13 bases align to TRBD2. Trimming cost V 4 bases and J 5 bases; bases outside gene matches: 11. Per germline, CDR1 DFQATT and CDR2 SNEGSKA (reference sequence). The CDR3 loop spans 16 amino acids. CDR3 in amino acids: CSAKSGLAGPIDEQYF. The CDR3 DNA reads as TGCAGTGCTAAATCGGGACTAGCGGGGCCCATAGACGAGCAGTACTTC.

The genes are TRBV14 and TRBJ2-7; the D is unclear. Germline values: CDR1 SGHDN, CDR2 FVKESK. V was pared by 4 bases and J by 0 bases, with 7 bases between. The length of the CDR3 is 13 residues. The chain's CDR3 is CASSLFVSYEQYF. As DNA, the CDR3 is TGTGCCAGCAGCCTTTTTGTCTCCTACGAGCAGTACTTC.

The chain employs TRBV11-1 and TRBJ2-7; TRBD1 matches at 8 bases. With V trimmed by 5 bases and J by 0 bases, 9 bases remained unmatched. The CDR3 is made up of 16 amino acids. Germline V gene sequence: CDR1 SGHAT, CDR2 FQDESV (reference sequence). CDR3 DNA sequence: TGTGCCAGCAGCCTTGATGACAGGGGATTCTCCTACGAGCAGTACTTC. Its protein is CASSLDDRGFSYEQYF.